The present T cell receptor (beta chain) was sequenced within a study of CD8+ T cells in alopecia areata. Across the whole study: Treated patients were given oral tofacitinib, which was dosed at 5 to 10 mg twice daily. Tofacitinib was given for 6 to 18 months, then stopped for 6 months. Points from the study as a whole: Normal skin contains resident alphabeta T cells, and these are also sequenced in scalp samples.

The CDR3 is 12 amino acids. The V gene's germline CDR1 is GTSNPN and CDR2 SVGIG (reference sequence). V lost 5 bases to trimming and J lost 6 bases, with 13 bases between them. Details on this clone: Its antigen is still unknown.

TCR sequencing used cDNA made by reverse transcription of extracted RNA. TCRdb's table, derived via immunoSEQ multiplex PCR, lists solely in-frame clones and lacks some. The repertoire holds about 69,000 clones, with approximately 61% as singletons. The V gene is TRBV30, the J gene TRBJ1-2, with a weak D call TRBD1 (6 bases). The sample here was CD8+ T cells sorted from blood, taken at week 0. This clonotype was sampled from a human donor with alopecia areata. The CDR3 DNA is TGTGCCTGGCAGTCGGGGGCGAATGGCTACACCTTC. Protein: CAWQSGANGYTF.